The rows below give T cell receptor beta chains drawn from one sample of a study of blood T cell repertoires in COVID-19. Method: immunoSEQ multiplex PCR; TCRdb's copy keeps in-frame clones and lacks some. The sample comprises some 74,000 clones, 80% of which are singletons, and about 12% rests with the top ten. Sequenced input: peripheral blood. The receptors originated from a human donor in a cohort sampled during active COVID-19. The conserved cysteine and the conserved F or W are not part of the CDR3 here.

j_call v_call cdr3_aa
TRBJ2-7 TRBV6-5 ASSWGDPGPTYEQY
TRBJ2-1 TRBV11-2 ASSLLAGGGRQF
TRBJ1-4 TRBV7-9 ASSSGQGSEKLF
TRBJ1-2 TRBV7-2 ASSLIGQGDGYT
TRBJ2-1 TRBV6-5 ASSPGRVHEQF
TRBJ1-1 TRBV18 ASSPLSGDTEAF
TRBJ1-2 TRBV5-1 ASSAGQGSNYGYT
TRBJ2-6 TRBV7-2 ASSVSGANVLT
TRBJ2-2 TRBV6-5 ASSRSTGELF
TRBJ2-3 TRBV9 AGSSGSADTQY
TRBJ2-5 TRBV7-2 ASSTGTAFQETQY
TRBJ2-7 TRBV5-1 ASSGGQGNYEQY
TRBJ1-4 TRBV7-2 ASSPPLPREDNEKLF
TRBJ1-5 TRBV28 ASSTGTGGRSNQPQH
TRBJ2-1 TRBV24-1 ATSDPGTSGYNEQF
TRBJ2-7 TRBV9 ASSPSRGQDRSYEQY
TRBJ1-4 TRBV30 AWSTGEKLF
TRBJ2-2 TRBV9 ASSPPVNTGELF